Below are 19 T cell receptor beta chains sequenced from a single sample in a study of blood T cell repertoires in COVID-19. Sequencing used immunoSEQ multiplex PCR; TCRdb keeps in-frame clones, though not all of them. This sample yields about 72,000 clones, of which roughly 80% are seen a single time; 18% belongs to the top ten. Input material: peripheral blood. The receptors come from a human donor in a cohort sampled during active COVID-19.

The chain couples TRBV19 to TRBJ1-5, with TRBD1 as a possible D gene (5 bases). The germline V gene encodes CDR1 LNHDA and CDR2 SQIVND (reference sequence). The V end was cut by 5 bases, the J end by 1 base, with 12 bases between. The CDR3 is 15 residues long. The CDR3 here is CASSPKGQSNQPQHF. The CDR3, as DNA: TGTGCCAGTAGTCCGAAGGGGCAGAGCAATCAGCCCCAGCATTTT.

The chain is built from TRBV13 and TRBJ2-4, with D unclear. The V and J ends lost 0 bases and 4 bases respectively, with 4 bases between them. The CDR3 is 13 amino acids. Germline V gene data show CDR1 as PRHDT and CDR2 as FYEKMQ (reference sequence). The CDR3 DNA sequence: TGTGCCAGCAGCTTAGGTGTAAAAAACATTCAGTACTTC. Translation: CASSLGVKNIQYF.

The V and J genes are TRBV5-5 and TRBJ2-7; D possibly corresponds to TRBD1 (5 bases). The CDR3 covers 14 residues. Trimming stripped 0 bases from V and 0 bases from J, with 7 bases between. CDR1 is SGHKS and CDR2 is YYEKEE in the germline V gene (reference sequence). The CDR3 DNA reads TGTGCCAGCAGCTTGGAGACAGCCTCCTACGAGCAGTACTTC. It encodes CASSLETASYEQYF. Filled out from reference TRBV5-5 and TRBJ2-7, the complete variable domain reads DAGVTQSPTHLIKTRGQQVTLRCSPISGHKSVSWYQQVLGQGPQFIFQYYEKEERGRGNFPDRFSARQFPNYSSELNVNALLLGDSALYLCASSLETASYEQYFGPGTRLTVT.

V and J are TRBV6-5 and TRBJ2-5, with 7 bases fitting TRBD1. CDR3 size: 15 residues. V was clipped by 6 bases and J by 2 bases; unmatched bases: 9. The germline V gene encodes CDR1 MNHEY and CDR2 SVGAGI. The CDR3 loop is CASSRTDRAQETQYF. The CDR3 coding sequence is TGTGCCAGCAGCCGAACTGACAGGGCGCAAGAGACCCAGTACTTC.

This clone was recorded a few times. This chain's CDR3 is CASSLDRDRPQHF. Written as DNA, the CDR3 is TGCGCCAGCAGCCTAGACCGAGATCGGCCCCAGCATTTT. This chain connects TRBV10-2 to TRBJ1-5; D not resolved. The CDR3 sequence is 13 residues long. The germline gives CDR1 WSHSY, CDR2 SAAADI. The ends were cut back, 6 bases at V and 9 bases at J, with 15 bases in the middle.

The rearrangement joins TRBV6-2 or TRBV6-3 to TRBJ1-2; TRBD1 is a possible D gene (6 bases). The length of the CDR3 is 17 residues. The V gene lost 5 bases and the J gene lost 5 bases, with 24 bases spanning the gap. Germline values: CDR1 MNHEY, CDR2 SVGEGT. CDR3 in DNA: TGTGCCAGCAGTATACAGGGCTTCAACGCCAGACGATATGGCTACACCTTC. Translation: CASSIQGFNARRYGYTF.

This chain links TRBV9 with TRBJ2-1, with TRBD2 matching over 11 bases. This CDR3 comprises 16 residues. V lost 4 bases to trimming and J lost 6 bases; unmatched junction nucleotides: 9. Germline V lookup: CDR1 SGDLS, CDR2 YYNGEE. Here the CDR3 DNA reads TGTGCCAGCAGCTTAGCGGGGGGGCTTTTGTCCAATGAGCAGTTCTTC. Translated: CASSLAGGLLSNEQFF.

This chain links TRBV5-1 with TRBJ1-2; D may be TRBD1 (5 bases). Germline V gene sequence: CDR1 SGHRS, CDR2 YFSETQ. The CDR3 consists of 14 residues. V lost 5 bases, J lost 1 base, and 12 bases lay in between. CDR3 coding DNA: TGCGCCAGCAGACCTGACAGCAATAACTATGGCTACACCTTC. Amino acid sequence: CASRPDSNNYGYTF. The complete variable domain, with remaining parts taken from reference TRBV5-1 and TRBJ1-2, reads KAGVTQTPRYLIKTRGQQVTLSCSPISGHRSVSWYQQTPGQGLQFLFEYFSETQRNKGNFPGRFSGRQFSNSRSEMNVSTLELGDSALYLCASRPDSNNYGYTFGSGTRLTVV.

V and J are TRBV5-1 and TRBJ2-7; 9 nucleotides align to TRBD1. The CDR3 runs 15 residues. J was trimmed by 4 bases and V by 0 bases; bases with no gene match: 5. The V gene's germline CDR1 is SGHRS and CDR2 YFSETQ. The CDR3 coding sequence is TGCGCCAGCAGCTTGGGGACAGGGGATCAATACGAGCAGTACTTC. This encodes CASSLGTGDQYEQYF.

This clone has only a few counts. V usage is TRBV9 and J usage is TRBJ1-6; 7 nucleotides match TRBD1. In germline, CDR1 is SGDLS, CDR2 YYNGEE. CDR3 length: 12 residues. V shed 7 bases and J 7 bases; nucleotides not matched to a gene: 2. The CDR3 DNA reads as TGTGCCAGCGGGACAGTCAATTCACCCCTCCACTTT. Encoded protein: CASGTVNSPLHF.

The CDR3 nucleotides are TGTGCCAGCAGCCAAGTACCGGGCAATCAGCCCCAGCATTTT. Amino acids: CASSQVPGNQPQHF. The chain combines TRBV3-1 (or the pseudogene TRBV3-2) with TRBJ1-5; D unresolved. Per germline, CDR1 LGHDT and CDR2 YNNKEL (reference sequence). Trimming took 1 base from V and 2 from J, leaving 6 bases between them. The CDR3 loop spans 14 amino acids.

This clone was recorded a few times. V and J are TRBV4-3 and TRBJ1-1; a weak D match, TRBD1 (5 bases). Germline CDR1 and CDR2: LGHNA and YSLEER. The V end was cut by 0 bases, the J end by 4 bases, with 12 bases between. The CDR3 length is 15 residues. In DNA form, the CDR3 reads TGCGCCAGCAGCCAAGAACACTCCGGGGGCACTGAAGCTTTCTTT. Amino acid sequence: CASSQEHSGGTEAFF.

The genes are TRBV6-5 and TRBJ2-1; D is possibly TRBD1 (6 bases). CDR1 MNHEY and CDR2 SVGAGI come from the germline V gene. This CDR3 has 11 residues. Between the trimmed V and J ends, which lost 5 bases and 7 bases, there was a span of 6 bases. The CDR3 region is CASSRGNEQFF. The DNA for the CDR3 is TGTGCCAGCAGTAGGGGGAATGAGCAGTTCTTC.

This clone occurred once. This chain links TRBV29-1 with TRBJ2-5; 7 positions match TRBD1. V lost 0 bases and J lost 2; bases outside the gene matches: 3. The CDR3 spans 14 residues. In germline, CDR1 is SQVTM, CDR2 ANQGSEA. The CDR3 bases are TGCAGCGTTGAAGATCGGACAGGTCAAGAGACCCAGTACTTC. Protein: CSVEDRTGQETQYF.

This clone was picked up a small number of times. The chain combines TRBV19 with TRBJ2-6, with 7 nucleotides matching TRBD2. The ends lost 3 bases at V and 3 bases at J; junction bases unmatched: 5. Germline V gene sequence: CDR1 LNHDA, CDR2 SQIVND (reference sequence). This CDR3 comprises 16 residues. CDR3 loop: CASSIRPGGGANVLTF. For the CDR3, the DNA is TGTGCCAGTAGTATCCGCCCGGGAGGTGGGGCCAACGTCCTGACTTTC. Drawing the rest from reference TRBV19 and TRBJ2-6, the complete variable domain is DGGITQSPKYLFRKEGQNVTLSCEQNLNHDAMYWYRQDPGQGLRLIYYSQIVNDFQKGDIAEGYSVSREKKESFPLTVTSAQKNPTAFYLCASSIRPGGGANVLTFGAGSRLTVL.

This clone was picked up a small number of times. CDR3 sequence: CASSQGGEAFF. The CDR3 DNA reads as TGTGCCAGCAGCCAAGGCGGTGAAGCTTTCTTT. The rearrangement uses TRBV14 and TRBJ1-1; D not certain. The V gene's germline CDR1 is SGHDN and CDR2 FVKESK. The germline V and J ends were trimmed by 1 base and 7 bases, with 4 bases remaining between them. CDR3 size: 11 residues.

V usage is TRBV24-1 and J usage is TRBJ1-1; TRBD1 aligns across 7 bases. CDR1 is KGHDR and CDR2 is SFDVKD in the germline V gene. Germline trimming cut 7 bases from V and 0 bases from J; bases unmatched to any gene: 16. CDR3 size: 18 residues. The CDR3 is CATRPANRDRDMNTEAFF. CDR3 DNA sequence: TGTGCCACCAGGCCGGCCAACCGGGACAGAGATATGAACACTGAAGCTTTCTTT.

The V and J genes are TRBV29-1 and TRBJ2-7; 12 bases agree with TRBD1. V dropped 6 bases and J dropped 7; count of bases not matched to a gene: 10. The V gene's germline CDR1 is SQVTM and CDR2 ANQGSEA. This CDR3 is 14 amino acids long. The CDR3: CSVPGGQGAGEQYF. DNA of the CDR3: TGCAGCGTGCCTGGGGGACAGGGGGCAGGGGAGCAGTACTTC.

This clone was seen only once. The rearrangement uses TRBV4-3 and TRBJ1-2; no definite D call. The CDR3 length is 15 residues. Trimming took 3 bases from V and 4 from J, leaving 15 bases between them. Per the germline V gene, CDR1 is LGHNA and CDR2 is YSLEER. CDR3 sequence reads: CASSQDSRVRYGYTF. CDR3 DNA: TGCGCCAGCAGCCAGGATAGCCGAGTACGCTATGGCTACACCTTC.